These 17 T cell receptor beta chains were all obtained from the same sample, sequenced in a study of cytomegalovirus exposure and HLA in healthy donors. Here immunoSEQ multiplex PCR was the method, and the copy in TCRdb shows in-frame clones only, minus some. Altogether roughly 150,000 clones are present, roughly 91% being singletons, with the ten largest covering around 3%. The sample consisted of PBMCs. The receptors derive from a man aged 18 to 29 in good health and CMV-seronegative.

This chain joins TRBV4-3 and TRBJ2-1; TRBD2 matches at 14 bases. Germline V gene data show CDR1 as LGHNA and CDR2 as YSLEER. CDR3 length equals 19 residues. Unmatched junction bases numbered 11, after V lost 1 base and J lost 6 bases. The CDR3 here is CASSQGLAGGPGEFNEQFF. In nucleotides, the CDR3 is TGCGCCAGCAGCCAAGGACTAGCGGGAGGGCCGGGGGAATTCAATGAGCAGTTCTTC.

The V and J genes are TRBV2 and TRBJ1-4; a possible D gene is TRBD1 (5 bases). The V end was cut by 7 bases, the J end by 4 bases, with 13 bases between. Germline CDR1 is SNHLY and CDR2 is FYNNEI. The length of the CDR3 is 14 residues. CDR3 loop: CASTQGLDNEKLFF. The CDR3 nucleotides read TGTGCCAGCACCCAGGGATTGGATAATGAAAAACTGTTTTTT.

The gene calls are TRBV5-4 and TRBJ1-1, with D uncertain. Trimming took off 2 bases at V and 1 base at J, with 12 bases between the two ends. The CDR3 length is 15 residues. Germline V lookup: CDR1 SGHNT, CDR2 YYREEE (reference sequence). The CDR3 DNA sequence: TGTGCCAGCAGCTTTGGAGGTTCAGCGAACACTGAAGCTTTCTTT. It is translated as CASSFGGSANTEAFF.

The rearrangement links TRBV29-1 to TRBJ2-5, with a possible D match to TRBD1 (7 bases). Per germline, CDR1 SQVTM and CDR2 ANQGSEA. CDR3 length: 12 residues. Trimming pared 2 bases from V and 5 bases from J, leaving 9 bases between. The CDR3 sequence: CSVESGGETQYF. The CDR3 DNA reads TGCAGCGTTGAATCAGGGGGGGAGACCCAGTACTTC.

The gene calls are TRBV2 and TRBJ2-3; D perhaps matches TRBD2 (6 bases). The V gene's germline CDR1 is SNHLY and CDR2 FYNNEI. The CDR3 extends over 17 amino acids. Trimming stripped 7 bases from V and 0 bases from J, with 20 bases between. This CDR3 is CASTVGGASESTDTQYF. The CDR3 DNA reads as TGTGCCAGCACAGTGGGAGGAGCTAGCGAAAGCACAGATACGCAGTATTTT.

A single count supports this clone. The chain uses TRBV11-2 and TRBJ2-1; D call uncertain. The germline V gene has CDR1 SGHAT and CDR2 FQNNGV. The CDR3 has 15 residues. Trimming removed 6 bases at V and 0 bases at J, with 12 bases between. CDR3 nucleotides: TGTGCCAGCAGTCAAGAGGATCGCTCCTACAATGAGCAGTTCTTC. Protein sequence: CASSQEDRSYNEQFF.

CDR3 region: CASSPLTYNEQFF. The CDR3 DNA sequence: TGTGCCAGTAGTCCCCTTACCTACAATGAGCAGTTCTTC. The V call is TRBV19, the J call TRBJ2-1; D uncertain. CDR3 length equals 13 residues. Trimming removed 5 bases at V and 2 bases at J, with 7 bases between. Germline CDR1 and CDR2: LNHDA and SQIVND (reference sequence).

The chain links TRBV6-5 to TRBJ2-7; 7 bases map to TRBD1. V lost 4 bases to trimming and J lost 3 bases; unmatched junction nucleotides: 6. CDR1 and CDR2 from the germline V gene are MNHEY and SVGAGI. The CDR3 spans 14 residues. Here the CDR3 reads CASSWTGQLYEQYF. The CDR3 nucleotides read TGTGCCAGCAGTTGGACAGGCCAGCTCTACGAGCAGTACTTC.

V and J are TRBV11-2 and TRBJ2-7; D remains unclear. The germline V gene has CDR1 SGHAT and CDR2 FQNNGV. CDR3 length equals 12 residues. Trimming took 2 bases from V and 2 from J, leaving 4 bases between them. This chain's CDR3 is CASSLSTYEQYF. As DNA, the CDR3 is TGTGCCAGCAGCTTAAGCACCTACGAGCAGTACTTC.

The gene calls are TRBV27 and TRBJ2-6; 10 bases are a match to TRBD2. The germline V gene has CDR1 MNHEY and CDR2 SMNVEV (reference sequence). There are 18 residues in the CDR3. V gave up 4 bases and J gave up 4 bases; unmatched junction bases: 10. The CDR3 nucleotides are TGTGCCAGCAGTTCCCTCGGGACTAGCGCTTCCGGGGCCAACGTCCTGACTTTC. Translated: CASSSLGTSASGANVLTF. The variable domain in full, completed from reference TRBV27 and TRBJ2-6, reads EAQVTQNPRYLITVTGKKLTVTCSQNMNHEYMSWYRQDPGLGLRQIYYSMNVEVTDKGDVPEGYKVSRKEKRNFPLILESPSPNQTSLYFCASSSLGTSASGANVLTFGAGSRLTVL.

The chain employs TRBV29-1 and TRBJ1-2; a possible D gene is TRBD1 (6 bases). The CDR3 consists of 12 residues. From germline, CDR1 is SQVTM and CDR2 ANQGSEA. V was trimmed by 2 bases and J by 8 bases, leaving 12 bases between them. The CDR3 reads CSVEPDSRGYTF. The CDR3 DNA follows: TGCAGCGTTGAACCGGACAGCCGCGGCTACACCTTC.

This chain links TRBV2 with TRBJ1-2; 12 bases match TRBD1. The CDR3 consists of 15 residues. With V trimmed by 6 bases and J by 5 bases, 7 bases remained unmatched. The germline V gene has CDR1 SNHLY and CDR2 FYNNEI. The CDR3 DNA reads TGTGCCAGCAGACACCGGGACAGGGGGCAGTATGGCTACACCTTC. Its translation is CASRHRDRGQYGYTF.

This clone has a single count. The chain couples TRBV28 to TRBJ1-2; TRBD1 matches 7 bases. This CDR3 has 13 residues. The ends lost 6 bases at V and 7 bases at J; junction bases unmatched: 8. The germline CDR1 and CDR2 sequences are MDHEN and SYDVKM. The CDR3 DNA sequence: TGTGCCAGCAGCACGGGACAGATTTCTGGCTACACCTTC. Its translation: CASSTGQISGYTF.

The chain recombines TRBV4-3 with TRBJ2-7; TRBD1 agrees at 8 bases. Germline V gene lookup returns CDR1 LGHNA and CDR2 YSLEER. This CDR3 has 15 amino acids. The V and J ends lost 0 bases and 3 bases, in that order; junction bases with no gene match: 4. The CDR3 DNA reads TGCGCCAGCAGCCAAGATAGGACAGGGTTCTACGAGCAGTACTTC. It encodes CASSQDRTGFYEQYF.

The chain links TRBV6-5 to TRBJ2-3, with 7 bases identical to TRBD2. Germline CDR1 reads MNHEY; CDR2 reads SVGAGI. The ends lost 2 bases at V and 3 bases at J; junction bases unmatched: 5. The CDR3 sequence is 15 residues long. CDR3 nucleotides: TGTGCCAGCAGTTACGGGGAGGGCCGGACAGATACGCAGTATTTT. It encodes CASSYGEGRTDTQYF.

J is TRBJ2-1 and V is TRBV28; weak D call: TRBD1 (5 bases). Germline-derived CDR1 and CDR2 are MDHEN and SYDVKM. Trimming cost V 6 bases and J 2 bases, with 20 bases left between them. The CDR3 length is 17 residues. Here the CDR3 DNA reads TGTGCCAGCAGGTTGCATTCAGGGTTAAGGGCCTACAATGAGCAGTTCTTC. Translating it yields CASRLHSGLRAYNEQFF.

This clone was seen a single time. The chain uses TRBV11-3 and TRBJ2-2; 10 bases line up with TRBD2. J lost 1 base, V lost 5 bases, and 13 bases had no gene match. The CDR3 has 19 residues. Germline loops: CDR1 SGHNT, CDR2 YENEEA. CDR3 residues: CASSPGRASGGRNTGELFF. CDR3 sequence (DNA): TGTGCCAGCAGCCCCGGCCGGGCTAGCGGGGGCAGGAACACCGGGGAGCTGTTTTTT.